This TCR beta chain was sequenced for a study of cytomegalovirus exposure and HLA in healthy donors. Findings and caveats of the study: Information on immune exposure was restricted to one variable (CMV serostatus).

The PCR was carried out with 60 Vbeta primers and 13 Jbeta primers. The assay was immunoSEQ multiplex PCR, and TCRdb's table has in-frame clones only and misses some. The sample gives some 150,000 clones, 70% to 85% of which show up once; around 6.6% is in the top ten. Germline CDR1 reads SGHDT; CDR2 reads YYEEEE. The CDR3 has 13 amino acids. V lost 8 bases and J 2 bases, leaving 14 bases between the germline ends. About this clone itself: Its specificity is unknown.

The chain joins TRBV5-6 to TRBJ2-7; possibly TRBD1 for D (6 bases). The sequencing sample was made of PBMCs. The receptor was derived from a woman between 50 and 59 years old in good health and CMV-seropositive. The CDR3: CASSTGTTYEQYF. CDR3 sequence (DNA): TGTGCCAGTTCTACCGGGACAACCTACGAGCAGTACTTC.